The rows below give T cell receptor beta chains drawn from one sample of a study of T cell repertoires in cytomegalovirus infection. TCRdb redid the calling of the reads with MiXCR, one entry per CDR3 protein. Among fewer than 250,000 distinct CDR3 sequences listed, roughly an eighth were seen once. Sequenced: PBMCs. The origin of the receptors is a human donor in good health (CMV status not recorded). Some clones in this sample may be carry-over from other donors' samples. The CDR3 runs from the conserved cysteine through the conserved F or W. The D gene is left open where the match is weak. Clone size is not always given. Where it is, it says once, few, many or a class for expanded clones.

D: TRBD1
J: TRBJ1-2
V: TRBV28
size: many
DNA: TGTGCCAGCAGGGGACCTGGGACAGGGTACCAATATGGCTACACCTTC
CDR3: CASRGPGTGYQYGYTF

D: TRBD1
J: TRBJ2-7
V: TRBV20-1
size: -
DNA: TGCAGTGCTACCCCGGGACAGGCGGTCTACGAGCAGTACTTC
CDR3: CSATPGQAVYEQYF

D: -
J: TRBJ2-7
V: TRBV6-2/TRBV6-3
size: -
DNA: TGTGCCAGCAGCTTACCGGGACACACCTACGAGCAGTACTTC
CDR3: CASSLPGHTYEQYF

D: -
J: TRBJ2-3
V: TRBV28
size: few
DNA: TGTGCCAGCACCCCACCCACTATCAACACAGATACGCAGTATTTT
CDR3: CASTPPTINTDTQYF

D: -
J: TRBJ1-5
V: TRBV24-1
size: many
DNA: TGTGCCACCCCTTTAGGGGCGGGGGAAAGTCAGCCCCAGCATTTT
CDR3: CATPLGAGESQPQHF

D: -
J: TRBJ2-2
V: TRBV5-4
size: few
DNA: TGTGCCAGCAGCTTGGAACAGATAACCGGGGAGCTGTTTTTT
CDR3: CASSLEQITGELFF

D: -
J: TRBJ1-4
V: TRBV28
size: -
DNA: TGTGCCAGCAGTTTATTGGCCGAGGAACTGTTTTTT
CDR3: CASSLLAEELFF

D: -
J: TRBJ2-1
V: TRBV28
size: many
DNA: TGTGCCAGCAGTATCACAGGGCGTTACAATGAGCAGTTCTTC
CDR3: CASSITGRYNEQFF

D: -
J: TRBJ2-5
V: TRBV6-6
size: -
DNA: TGTGCCAGCAGTTACCAGAGCGAACAAGAGACCCAGTACTTC
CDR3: CASSYQSEQETQYF

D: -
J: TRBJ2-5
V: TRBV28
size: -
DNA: TGTGCCAGCGGGGAAGAGACCCAGTACTTC
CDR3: CASGEETQYF

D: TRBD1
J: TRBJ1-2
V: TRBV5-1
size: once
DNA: TGCGCCAGCAGCATGCAGGGGGCTGCTAACTATGGCTACACCTTC
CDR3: CASSMQGAANYGYTF

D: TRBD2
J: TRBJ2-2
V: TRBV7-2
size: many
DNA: TGTGCCAGCAGCTTGAGCGGGGGGACGAACACCGGGGAGCTGTTTTTT
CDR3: CASSLSGGTNTGELFF

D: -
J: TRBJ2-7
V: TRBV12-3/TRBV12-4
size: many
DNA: TGTGCCAGCAGCCCGAGTCAGAGCTCCTACGAGCAGTACTTC
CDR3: CASSPSQSSYEQYF

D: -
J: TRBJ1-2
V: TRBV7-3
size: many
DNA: TGTGCCAGCAGCATCGGGGGGACCCAGAGCCGTGGCTACACCTTC
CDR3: CASSIGGTQSRGYTF

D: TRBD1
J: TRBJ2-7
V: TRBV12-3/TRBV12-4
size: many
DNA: TGTGCCAGCAGTTTGACAGGGGCCGTCTACGAGCAGTACTTC
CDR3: CASSLTGAVYEQYF